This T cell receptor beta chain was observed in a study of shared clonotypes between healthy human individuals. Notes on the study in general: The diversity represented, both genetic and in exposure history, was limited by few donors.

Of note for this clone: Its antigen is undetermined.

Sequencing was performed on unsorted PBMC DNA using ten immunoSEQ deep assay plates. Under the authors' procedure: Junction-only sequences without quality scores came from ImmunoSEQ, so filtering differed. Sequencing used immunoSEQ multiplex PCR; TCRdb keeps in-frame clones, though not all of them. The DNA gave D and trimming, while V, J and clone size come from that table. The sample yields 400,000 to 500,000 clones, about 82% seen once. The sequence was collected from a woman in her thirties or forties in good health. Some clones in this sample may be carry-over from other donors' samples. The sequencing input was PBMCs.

CDR3 loop: CASSPAGQVHEQFF. CDR3 bases: TGTGCCAGCAGTCCAGCCGGACAGGTACATGAGCAGTTCTTC. V usage is TRBV27 and J usage is TRBJ2-1, with 7 bases matching TRBD1. The CDR3 loop spans 14 amino acids. Germline V gene sequence: CDR1 MNHEY, CDR2 SMNVEV (reference sequence). V lost 5 bases to trimming and J lost 8 bases; unmatched junction nucleotides: 9.